Presented here are 9 T cell receptor beta chains from one specimen sequenced in a study of blood T cell repertoires in COVID-19. Clones were sequenced by immunoSEQ multiplex PCR, and TCRdb holds only the in-frame ones, with some missing. This sample yields about 280,000 clones, of which 65% to 90% are seen a single time; 5.1% belongs to the top ten. Sequences were obtained from peripheral blood. The receptors were gathered from a man aged 45-60 years with active or convalescent COVID-19.

The chain is built from TRBV7-9 and TRBJ1-3; 7 bases align to TRBD1. Germline V gives CDR1 SEHNR, CDR2 FQNEAQ (reference sequence). Losses at the gene ends were 4 bases for V and 5 bases for J; bases not matched to a gene: 11. The CDR3 runs to 16 residues. CDR3 protein: CASSSLTGPSRNTIYF. CDR3 in DNA: TGTGCCAGCAGCTCACTGACAGGGCCGAGCCGAAACACCATATATTTT.

The chain combines TRBV19 with TRBJ2-3, with 14 bases that match TRBD2. V shed 5 bases, J shed 8 bases, and the junction held 15 bases outside the gene matches. Looked up from germline, CDR1 is LNHDA and CDR2 is SQIVND (reference sequence). This CDR3 is built from 18 residues. CDR3 residues: CASSVSSGTSGSWATQYF. The CDR3 DNA reads as TGTGCCAGTAGTGTCTCGTCCGGGACTAGCGGGAGTTGGGCTACGCAGTATTTT. The variable domain in full, with the rest retrieved from reference TRBV19 and TRBJ2-3, is DGGITQSPKYLFRKEGQNVTLSCEQNLNHDAMYWYRQDPGQGLRLIYYSQIVNDFQKGDIAEGYSVSREKKESFPLTVTSAQKNPTAFYLCASSVSSGTSGSWATQYFGPGTRLTVL.

V and J are TRBV6-5 and TRBJ2-5, with 7 bases fitting TRBD2. The germline V gene encodes CDR1 MNHEY and CDR2 SVGAGI. The length of the CDR3 is 15 residues. J gave up 1 base and V 5 bases, and 7 bases lay outside the gene matches. The CDR3 loop is CASSPSGGGQETQYF. For the CDR3, the DNA is TGTGCCAGCAGTCCTAGCGGTGGGGGCCAAGAGACCCAGTACTTC.

V and J are TRBV18 and TRBJ1-6; D unresolved. V lost 2 bases and J 6 bases, leaving 14 bases between the germline ends. CDR3 length: 16 residues. The germline gives CDR1 KGHSH, CDR2 LQKENI. CDR3 in amino acids: CASSPSGPGVNSPLHF. CDR3 nucleotides: TGTGCCAGCTCACCAAGCGGGCCCGGAGTTAATTCACCCCTCCACTTT.

The V gene is TRBV10-3, the J gene TRBJ1-1; possible D gene TRBD1, 6 bases. V was cut by 3 bases and J by 0 bases, with 11 bases left in between. The germline gives CDR1 ENHRY, CDR2 SYGVKD. The CDR3 extends over 15 amino acids. CDR3 residues: CAISESGQMNTEAFF. The CDR3 DNA follows: TGTGCCATCAGTGAAAGTGGACAGATGAACACTGAAGCTTTCTTT.

CDR3 nucleotides: TGTGCCAGCAGCCCGCGGGGGCCATATGAAGCTTTCTTT. Its translation is CASSPRGPYEAFF. This chain links TRBV5-4 with TRBJ1-1; a possible D gene is TRBD1 (6 bases). CDR1 SGHNT and CDR2 YYREEE come from the germline V gene (reference sequence). V was shortened by 4 bases and J by 7 bases, with 14 bases between the two germline ends. CDR3 size: 13 residues. Based on the CDR3 plus reference TRBV5-4 and TRBJ1-1, the full variable domain is ETGVTQSPTHLIKTRGQQVTLRCSSQSGHNTVSWYQQALGQGPQFIFQYYREEENGRGNFPPRFSGLQFPNYSSELNVNALELDDSALYLCASSPRGPYEAFFGQGTRLTVV.

The CDR3 DNA reads TGCGCCAGCAGCCTCCTACAGGGGGGCGAGCAGTACTTC. This codes for CASSLLQGGEQYF. The gene calls are TRBV4-1 and TRBJ2-7, with 8 positions matching TRBD1. Germline trimming cut 4 bases from V and 6 bases from J; bases unmatched to any gene: 5. Germline V gene lookup returns CDR1 MGHRA and CDR2 YSYEKL. This CDR3 has 13 amino acids.

This clone has a single count. The chain joins TRBV9 to TRBJ2-7, with 8 bases that match TRBD2. V shed 3 bases, J shed 3 bases, and the junction held 8 bases outside the gene matches. The CDR3 is 15 amino acids. Germline V CDR1 and CDR2: SGDLS, YYNGEE. The DNA of the CDR3 is TGTGCCAGCAGCGGACCGGGACTAGGGGACTACGAGCAGTACTTC. This translates into CASSGPGLGDYEQYF.

The V gene is TRBV11-2, the J gene TRBJ1-6, with D possibly TRBD1 on 5 matching bases. The CDR3 length is 14 residues. V gave up 7 bases and J gave up 5 bases, with 12 bases separating them. Looked up from germline, CDR1 is SGHAT and CDR2 is FQNNGV. CDR3 sequence reads: CASTPFRDNSPLHF. The CDR3 DNA is TGTGCCAGCACCCCGTTCAGGGATAATTCACCCCTCCACTTT.